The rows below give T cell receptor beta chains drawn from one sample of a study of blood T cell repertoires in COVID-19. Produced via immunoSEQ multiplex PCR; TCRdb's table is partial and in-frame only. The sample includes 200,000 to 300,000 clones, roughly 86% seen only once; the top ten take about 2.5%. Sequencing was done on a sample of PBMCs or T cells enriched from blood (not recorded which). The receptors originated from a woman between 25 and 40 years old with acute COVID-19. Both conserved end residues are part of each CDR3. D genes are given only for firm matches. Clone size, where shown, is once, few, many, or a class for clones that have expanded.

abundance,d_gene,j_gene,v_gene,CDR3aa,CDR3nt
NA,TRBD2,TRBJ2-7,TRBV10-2,CASSLTSGNYEQYF,TGCGCCAGCAGTTTGACTAGCGGGAACTACGAGCAGTACTTC
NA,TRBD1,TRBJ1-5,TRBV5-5,CASSIGTGVQHF,TGTGCCAGCAGCATTGGGACAGGTGTCCAGCATTTT
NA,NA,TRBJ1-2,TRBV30,CAWNGDTAYGYTF,TGTGCCTGGAATGGGGACACTGCTTATGGCTACACCTTC
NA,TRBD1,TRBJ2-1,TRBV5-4,CASSLTGANEQFF,TGTGCCAGCAGCTTGACAGGGGCAAATGAGCAGTTCTTC
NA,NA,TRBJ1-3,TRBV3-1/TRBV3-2,CASSQDISGNTIYF,TGTGCCAGCAGCCAAGACATCTCTGGAAACACCATATATTTT
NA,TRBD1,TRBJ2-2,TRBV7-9,CAAGGPANTGELFF,TGTGCCGCAGGGGGACCCGCGAACACCGGGGAGCTGTTTTTT
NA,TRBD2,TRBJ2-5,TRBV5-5,CASSQEGLQETQYF,TGTGCCAGCAGCCAGGAGGGACTACAAGAGACCCAGTACTTC
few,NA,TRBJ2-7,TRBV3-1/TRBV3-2,CASSQVRHYEQYF,TGTGCCAGCAGCCAAGTGAGGCACTACGAGCAGTACTTC
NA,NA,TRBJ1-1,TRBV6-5,CASSYSQTAGWTEAFF,TGTGCCAGCAGTTACTCGCAGACGGCGGGCTGGACTGAAGCTTTCTTT
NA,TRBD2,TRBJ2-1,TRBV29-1,CSVPKRGGSDEQFF,TGCAGCGTTCCGAAGCGGGGGGGCTCCGATGAGCAGTTCTTC
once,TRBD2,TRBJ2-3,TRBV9,CASSVFGGFTDTQYF,TGTGCCAGCAGCGTATTCGGGGGGTTCACAGATACGCAGTATTTT
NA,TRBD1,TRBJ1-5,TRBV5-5,CASSLGGTGYQPQHF,TGTGCCAGCAGCTTGGGGGGGACAGGGTATCAGCCCCAGCATTTT
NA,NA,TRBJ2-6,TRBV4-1,CASSHYSGANVLTF,TGCGCCAGCAGCCACTACTCTGGGGCCAACGTCCTGACTTTC
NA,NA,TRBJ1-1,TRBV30,CAWSVRVPNTEAFF,TGTGCCTGGAGCGTACGAGTCCCGAACACTGAAGCTTTCTTT
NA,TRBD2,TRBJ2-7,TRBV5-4,CASSTRDSGGEQYF,TGTGCCAGCAGCACCCGTGATAGCGGGGGCGAGCAGTACTTC
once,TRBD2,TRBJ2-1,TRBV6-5,CASSYSSGGPGNEQFF,TGTGCCAGCAGTTACTCGAGCGGGGGGCCGGGGAATGAGCAGTTCTTC